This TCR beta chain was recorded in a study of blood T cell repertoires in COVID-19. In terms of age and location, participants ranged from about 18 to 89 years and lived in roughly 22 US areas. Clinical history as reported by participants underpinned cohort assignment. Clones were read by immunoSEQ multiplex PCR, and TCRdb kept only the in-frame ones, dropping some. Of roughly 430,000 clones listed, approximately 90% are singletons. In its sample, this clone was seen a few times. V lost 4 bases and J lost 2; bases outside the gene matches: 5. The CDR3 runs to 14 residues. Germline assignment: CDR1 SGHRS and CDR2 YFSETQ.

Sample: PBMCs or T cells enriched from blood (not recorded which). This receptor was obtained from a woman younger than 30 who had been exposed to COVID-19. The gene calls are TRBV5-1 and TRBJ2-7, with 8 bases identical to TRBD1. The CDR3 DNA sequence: TGCGCCAGCAGCAAGGACAGGGAGGCCTACGAGCAGTACTTC. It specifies CASSKDREAYEQYF.